This T cell receptor beta chain was obtained from a study of cytomegalovirus exposure and HLA in healthy donors. Study-wide results and caveats: The classifier, whose performance was assessed in both the original and validation cohorts, reportedly diagnosed cytomegalovirus status with high specificity and sensitivity. Common viral pathogens seemed, in a later analysis, to connect with several of the most significant clusters. Researchers reported in a later analysis that a missense DCLRE1C variant was tied to TCR beta V- and J-gene trimming.

PCR involved 60 Vbeta and 13 Jbeta primers. Here immunoSEQ multiplex PCR was the method, and the copy in TCRdb shows in-frame clones only, minus some. Of roughly 150,000 clones in the sample, roughly 80% are singletons; the top ten hold roughly 2.5%. As regards this clone: No antigen is known for it.

Trimming removed 0 bases at V and 2 bases at J, with 8 bases between. The CDR3 sequence is 15 residues long. The germline gives CDR1 LNHNV, CDR2 YYDKDF (reference sequence). The chain employs TRBV15 and TRBJ1-3, with TRBD1 as a possible D gene (5 bases). This sequence was found in a boy younger than 10 in good health and CMV-seronegative. Source material: PBMCs. CDR3 region: CATSRDQGTGNTIYF. The CDR3 DNA reads TGTGCCACCAGCAGAGACCAGGGAACTGGAAACACCATATATTTT.